What follows are 23 T cell receptor beta chains derived from one specimen sequenced in a study of blood T cell dynamics during melanoma immunotherapy. TCRdb's table, derived via immunoSEQ multiplex PCR, lists solely in-frame clones and lacks some. The table has about 12,000 clones, approximately 87% seen once. Time point noted: week 3, after first cycle of checkpoint inhibitor. This specimen was blood, taken from a patient treated with checkpoint blockade. The receptors were sampled from a human donor with melanoma.

The J gene is TRBJ2-1, the V gene TRBV30, with 8 bases identical to TRBD2. There are 12 residues in the CDR3. With V trimmed by 7 bases and J by 6 bases, 5 bases remained unmatched. Germline values: CDR1 GTSNPN, CDR2 SVGIG (reference sequence). CDR3 DNA: TGTGCCTCGACGGGGACTAGCAATGAGCAGTTCTTC. The encoded protein is CASTGTSNEQFF.

This sequence joins TRBV7-9 and TRBJ2-2; 10 positions match TRBD1. Germline values: CDR1 SEHNR, CDR2 FQNEAQ (reference sequence). V was clipped by 4 bases and J by 5 bases; unmatched bases: 7. The CDR3 is 16 amino acids. The CDR3 DNA reads TGTGCCAGCAGCTATATGACAGGGGGCGCGACCGGGGAGCTGTTTTTT. Protein sequence: CASSYMTGGATGELFF.

This chain connects TRBV15 to TRBJ1-4; tentatively, D is TRBD1 (5 bases). Trimming left V 2 bases short and J 7 bases short, with 5 bases between. The V gene's germline CDR1 is LNHNV and CDR2 YYDKDF (reference sequence). CDR3 length equals 12 residues. CDR3 bases: TGTGCCACCAGCAGACAGGGTGAAAAACTGTTTTTT. Translated, it gives CATSRQGEKLFF.

This chain uses TRBV13 with TRBJ1-5; D is possibly TRBD1 (5 bases). CDR1 is PRHDT, CDR2 FYEKMQ, per germline (reference sequence). The CDR3 extends over 15 amino acids. V lost 0 bases, J lost 2 bases, and 8 bases lay in between. CDR3 region: CASSLGGRGNQPQHF. The CDR3 DNA sequence: TGTGCCAGCAGCTTAGGTGGCAGGGGCAATCAGCCCCAGCATTTT.

This chain connects TRBV7-9 to TRBJ1-1, with D possibly TRBD1 on 5 matching bases. The CDR3 is 15 amino acids. From germline, CDR1 is SEHNR and CDR2 FQNEAQ (reference sequence). Trimming took off 2 bases at V and 2 bases at J, with 12 bases between the two ends. In nucleotides, the CDR3 is TGTGCCAGCAGCTTACAGGGCCATGCTAACACTGAAGCTTTCTTT. It encodes CASSLQGHANTEAFF.

The rearrangement joins TRBV19 to TRBJ1-1, with TRBD1 as a possible D gene (5 bases). Trimming took off 1 base at V and 3 bases at J, with 15 bases between the two ends. This CDR3 comprises 16 residues. The germline V gene has CDR1 LNHDA and CDR2 SQIVND (reference sequence). The CDR3 sequence is CASSIARGSGYTEAFF. DNA of the CDR3: TGTGCCAGTAGTATAGCCCGGGGGTCGGGGTACACTGAAGCTTTCTTT.

The J gene is TRBJ2-3, the V gene TRBV7-6, with D perhaps TRBD2 (6 bases). V dropped 4 bases and J dropped 2 bases, with 16 bases sitting between them. Per germline, CDR1 SGHVS and CDR2 FNYEAQ. There are 16 residues in the CDR3. The CDR3 region is CASSSSQGGVTDTQYF. Here the CDR3 DNA reads TGTGCCAGCAGCTCCAGTCAGGGCGGGGTCACAGATACGCAGTATTTT.

V is TRBV29-1 and J is TRBJ1-3; D uncertain. This CDR3 is built from 13 residues. CDR1 and CDR2 from the germline V gene are SQVTM and ANQGSEA. V was cut by 5 bases and J by 0 bases, with 8 bases left in between. CDR3 DNA: TGCAGCGTTACGAGGAGCTCTGGAAACACCATATATTTT. Translating it yields CSVTRSSGNTIYF.

The chain has TRBV5-5 and TRBJ1-1, with 8 bases that match TRBD1. There are 16 residues in the CDR3. V dropped 0 bases and J dropped 1; count of bases not matched to a gene: 5. Germline V gene sequence: CDR1 SGHKS, CDR2 YYEKEE (reference sequence). The CDR3 reads CASSLDPRGPNTEAFF. As DNA, the CDR3 is TGTGCCAGCAGCTTGGATCCCAGGGGGCCGAACACTGAAGCTTTCTTT.

The chain uses TRBV2 and TRBJ1-5; D remains ambiguous. Germline-derived CDR1 and CDR2 are SNHLY and FYNNEI. Trimming removed 3 bases from V and 4 bases from J, with 13 bases in between. The CDR3 extends over 15 amino acids. The CDR3 reads CASSEWGNGNQPQHF. CDR3 nucleotide sequence: TGTGCCAGCAGTGAGTGGGGAAATGGTAATCAGCCCCAGCATTTT.

This clone was detected only a few times. V usage is TRBV4-2 and J usage is TRBJ1-2; no firm D call. This CDR3 has 14 amino acids. Germline lookup yields CDR1 LGHNA and CDR2 YNFKEQ. V lost 0 bases, J lost 1 base, and 6 bases lay in between. In DNA, the CDR3 is TGTGCCAGCAGCCAAGATCCGGGTAACTATGGCTACACCTTC. It encodes CASSQDPGNYGYTF.

This sequence joins TRBV7-7 and TRBJ2-5; 11 positions match TRBD2. After removal of 2 bases from V and 1 base from J, the junction contained 12 bases not matched to a gene. Germline CDR1 and CDR2: SSHAT and FNYEAQ (reference sequence). This CDR3 spans 19 amino acids. CDR3 amino acids: CASSLSGASGGILQETQYF. CDR3 nucleotide sequence: TGTGCCAGCAGCTTAAGCGGGGCTAGCGGGGGGATACTCCAAGAGACCCAGTACTTC.

The chain links TRBV10-3 to TRBJ2-1; 16 bases align to TRBD2. The CDR3 contains 20 residues. Germline-derived CDR1 and CDR2 are ENHRY and SYGVKD. With 4 bases clipped from V and 2 bases from J, the junction kept 11 bases outside the gene matches. DNA of the CDR3: TGTGCCATCAGTGGCCCCTCCGGGACTAGCGGGGGGGCCACCTACAATGAGCAGTTCTTC. It encodes CAISGPSGTSGGATYNEQFF.

V and J are TRBV7-3 and TRBJ2-7; TRBD2 might be the D (7 bases). The ends were cut back, 5 bases at V and 0 bases at J, with 17 bases in the middle. CDR1 is SGHTA and CDR2 is FQGTGA in the germline V gene. The CDR3 contains 16 residues. CDR3 DNA: TGTGCCAGCAGCCCCTTCGGGGGGCTTACCTCCTACGAGCAGTACTTC. Its translation is CASSPFGGLTSYEQYF.

The chain carries TRBV18 and TRBJ1-3; 8 bases agree with TRBD1. This CDR3 region has 16 residues. Per germline, CDR1 KGHSH and CDR2 LQKENI. J gave up 0 bases and V 6 bases, and 7 bases lay outside the gene matches. DNA for the CDR3: TGTGCCAGCTCTTCGACAGGGGCCTACTCTGGAAACACCATATATTTT. As protein: CASSSTGAYSGNTIYF.

The rearrangement uses TRBV6-1 and TRBJ2-7, with 8 bases matching TRBD1. Trimming took 8 bases from V and 3 from J; bases not matched to a gene: 12. This CDR3 has 15 residues. Germline CDR1 MNHNS, CDR2 SASEGT. CDR3 residues: CASGATDRVNYEQYF. CDR3 sequence (DNA): TGTGCCAGCGGAGCTACGGACAGGGTAAACTACGAGCAGTACTTC.

V gene TRBV7-6 combines with J gene TRBJ1-1; maybe TRBD1 (6 bases). This CDR3 is built from 15 residues. V lost 5 bases to trimming and J lost 0 bases, with 13 bases between them. CDR1 and CDR2 (germline): SGHVS, FNYEAQ. As DNA, the CDR3 is TGTGCCAGCAGCCCATCGACAGGACTGAACACTGAAGCTTTCTTT. It specifies CASSPSTGLNTEAFF.

The chain is built from TRBV2 and TRBJ2-7; no reliable D call. This CDR3 contains 11 residues. V dropped 8 bases and J dropped 1 base, with 6 bases sitting between them. Germline values: CDR1 SNHLY, CDR2 FYNNEI. CDR3: CASLVSYEQYF. The CDR3 region has the DNA TGTGCCAGCTTGGTTTCCTACGAGCAGTACTTC.

The V gene is TRBV7-3, the J gene TRBJ2-7; D may be TRBD1 or TRBD2 (6 bases each). V dropped 5 bases and J dropped 6 bases, with 14 bases sitting between them. The germline V gene encodes CDR1 SGHTA and CDR2 FQGTGA. This CDR3 is built from 13 residues. CDR3 residues: CASSQLAQGEQYF. The CDR3 nucleotides read TGTGCCAGCAGCCAACTAGCACAGGGCGAGCAGTACTTC.

The chain joins TRBV18 to TRBJ2-7, with TRBD1 identical over 7 bases. V lost 3 bases and J lost 2; bases outside the gene matches: 1. This CDR3 has 13 amino acids. Germline CDR1 is KGHSH and CDR2 is LQKENI. The CDR3 here is CASSPTGTYEQYF. CDR3 DNA sequence: TGTGCCAGCTCACCGACAGGGACCTACGAGCAGTACTTC.

The rearrangement joins TRBV2 to TRBJ1-1, with D uncertain. The CDR3 length is 14 residues. Trimming removed 7 bases at V and 4 bases at J, with 16 bases between. CDR1 SNHLY and CDR2 FYNNEI come from the germline V gene. The CDR3 here is CASTAHRVFTEAFF. CDR3 coding DNA: TGTGCCAGCACCGCACATAGGGTGTTCACTGAAGCTTTCTTT.

The V gene is TRBV7-9, the J gene TRBJ1-2; D unresolved. CDR3 length equals 11 residues. Germline CDR1 SEHNR, CDR2 FQNEAQ (reference sequence). V was trimmed by 2 bases and J by 10 bases, leaving 8 bases between them. The CDR3 sequence is CASSLKFAYTF. In DNA, the CDR3 is TGTGCCAGCAGCTTAAAGTTTGCCTACACCTTC.

This sequence joins TRBV6-5 and TRBJ1-4; TRBD1 matches at 8 bases. CDR3 length: 16 residues. The germline V gene has CDR1 MNHEY and CDR2 SVGAGI. V was clipped by 0 bases and J by 6 bases; unmatched bases: 6. CDR3 DNA: TGTGCCAGCAGTTACTCGAGTTCAGGGGGCGATGAAAAACTGTTTTTT. It yields the protein CASSYSSSGGDEKLFF.